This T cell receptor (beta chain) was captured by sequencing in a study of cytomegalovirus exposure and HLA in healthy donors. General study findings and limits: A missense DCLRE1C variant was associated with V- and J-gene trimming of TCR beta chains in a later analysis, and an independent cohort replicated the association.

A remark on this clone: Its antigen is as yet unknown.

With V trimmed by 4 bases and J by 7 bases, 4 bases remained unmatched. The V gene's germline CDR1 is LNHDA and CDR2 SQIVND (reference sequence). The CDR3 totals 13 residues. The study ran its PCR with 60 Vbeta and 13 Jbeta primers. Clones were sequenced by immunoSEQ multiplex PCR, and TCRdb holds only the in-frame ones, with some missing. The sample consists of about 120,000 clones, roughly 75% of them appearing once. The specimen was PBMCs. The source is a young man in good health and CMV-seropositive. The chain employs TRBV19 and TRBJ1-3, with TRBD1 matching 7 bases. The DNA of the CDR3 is TGTGCCAGTAGTACGACAGGGATGAACACCATATATTTT. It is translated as CASSTTGMNTIYF.